The clone carrying this T cell receptor (beta chain) has just one count. The CDR3 sequence is 12 residues long. Deletions cut 6 bases from V and 7 bases from J, with 10 bases between. The data are from a study of blood T cell repertoires in COVID-19. Per the study methods: For nucleated cells, counts were estimated from reference gene primer amplification. Libraries were prepared by immunoSEQ multiplex PCR; TCRdb keeps only in-frame clonotypes and omits some of them. V, J and clone size are those of that table, while D and trimming were read from the DNA. The top ten hold roughly 1.5% of the sample, which has 150,000 or so clones, about 73% seen once.

The V call is TRBV12-3 or TRBV12-4, the J call TRBJ1-5; D is ambiguous. Specimen: peripheral blood. This sequence was found in a man at least 80 years old with acute or convalescent COVID-19. The CDR3, as DNA: TGTGCCAGCAGGAGCCGTAGCCAGCCCCAGCATTTT. Its protein product is CASRSRSQPQHF.